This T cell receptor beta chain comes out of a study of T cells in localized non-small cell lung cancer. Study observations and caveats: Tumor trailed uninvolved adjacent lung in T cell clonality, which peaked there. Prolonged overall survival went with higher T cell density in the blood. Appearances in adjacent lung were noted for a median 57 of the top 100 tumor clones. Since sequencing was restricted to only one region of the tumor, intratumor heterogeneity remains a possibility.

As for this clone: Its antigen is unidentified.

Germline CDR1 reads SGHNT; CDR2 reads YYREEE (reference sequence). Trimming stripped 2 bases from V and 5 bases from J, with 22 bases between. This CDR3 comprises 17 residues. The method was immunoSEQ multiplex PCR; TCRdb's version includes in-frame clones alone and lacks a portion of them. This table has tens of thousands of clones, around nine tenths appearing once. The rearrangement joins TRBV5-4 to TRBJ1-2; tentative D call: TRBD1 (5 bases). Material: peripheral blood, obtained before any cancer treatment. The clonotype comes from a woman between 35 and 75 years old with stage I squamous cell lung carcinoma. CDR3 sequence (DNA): TGTGCCAGCAGCTTAGGACAAGGGGCTGGACAACTGTATGGCTACACCTTC. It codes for CASSLGQGAGQLYGYTF.